What follows are 15 T cell receptor beta chains derived from one specimen sequenced in a study of blood T cells in healthy people across ages. A second PCR, run for about 6 to 11 cycles, used a sample-barcoded 5' primer plus a J-beta primer mix. TCRdb independently ran MiXCR on the 5' RACE reads; one entry per CDR3 protein. The table records about 1.8 million distinct CDR3 sequences, around 50% of them present only once. The sequencing sample was made of blood. The receptors come from a woman in her thirties or forties in good health.

The rearrangement links TRBV6-5 to TRBJ2-3, with 8 bases fitting TRBD2. V lost 6 bases to trimming and J lost 2 bases; unmatched junction nucleotides: 7. Germline lookup yields CDR1 MNHEY and CDR2 SVGAGI. The CDR3 contains 15 residues. CDR3: CASRPGGAPTDTQYF. CDR3 nucleotides: TGTGCCAGCAGACCCGGGGGGGCCCCCACAGATACGCAGTATTTT.

Comments on this clonotype: Germline is not matched at one junction end, which may reflect a read error. This chain connects TRBV6-5 to TRBJ2-7, with D unresolved. Germline-derived CDR1 and CDR2 are MNHEY and SVGAGI. The CDR3 covers 13 residues. The CDR3 DNA reads TGTGCCAGCAGCCGACTGAATTCCTACGAGCGGTACTTC. Translated: CASSRLNSYERYF.

The chain joins TRBV20-1 to TRBJ2-3; perhaps TRBD2 as D (6 bases). V dropped 4 bases and J dropped 12 bases, with 32 bases sitting between them. The CDR3 consists of 17 residues. The germline V gene has CDR1 DFQATT and CDR2 SNEGSKA (reference sequence). The CDR3 protein is CSAINSDIAAGGYNQYF. In nucleotides, the CDR3 is TGCAGTGCTATCAACTCCGATATAGCGGCCGGTGGATACAACCAGTATTTT.

V and J are TRBV28 and TRBJ1-6, with 8 bases that match TRBD1. The trim removed 2 bases at V and 7 bases at J, leaving 7 bases unmatched. CDR1 MDHEN and CDR2 SYDVKM come from the germline V gene. The CDR3 spans 16 residues. CDR3 loop: CASSLQGASRNSPLHF. CDR3 in DNA: TGTGCCAGCAGTTTACAGGGGGCGAGCCGGAATTCACCCCTCCACTTT.

The gene calls are TRBV16 and TRBJ1-2, with 10 bases that match TRBD1. This CDR3 is built from 18 residues. After removal of 0 bases from V and 6 bases from J, the junction contained 13 bases not matched to a gene. The germline CDR1 and CDR2 sequences are KGHSY and FQNENV. This chain's CDR3 is CASSQSNGPGQGFDGYTF. DNA for the CDR3: TGTGCCAGCAGCCAATCTAACGGTCCGGGACAGGGGTTCGATGGCTACACCTTC.

This chain joins TRBV6-5 and TRBJ2-5; 9 nucleotides agree with TRBD1. Germline lookup yields CDR1 MNHEY and CDR2 SVGAGI. V lost 4 bases, J lost 4 bases, and 7 bases stayed unmatched. CDR3 length equals 15 residues. The CDR3 loop is CASSSDETGGETQYF. The CDR3 nucleotides read TGTGCCAGCAGTTCTGATGAGACAGGGGGAGAGACCCAGTACTTC.

The chain combines TRBV7-8 with TRBJ2-5; no definite D call. This CDR3 comprises 15 residues. V was shortened by 6 bases and J by 3 bases, with 17 bases between the two germline ends. CDR1 is SGHVS and CDR2 is FQNEAQ in the germline V gene. CDR3 amino acids: CASSSFTENKETQYF. DNA for the CDR3: TGTGCCAGCAGTTCTTTTACAGAAAACAAAGAGACCCAGTACTTC.

This chain joins TRBV5-1 and TRBJ2-5, with a tentative D call TRBD2 (5 bases). Germline values: CDR1 SGHRS, CDR2 YFSETQ. The CDR3 contains 14 residues. V lost 4 bases to trimming and J lost 2 bases, with 12 bases between them. CDR3 amino acids: CASSRNGEQETQYF. The CDR3 DNA sequence: TGCGCCAGCAGCCGGAACGGGGAACAAGAGACCCAGTACTTC.

This rearrangement joins TRBV7-8 to TRBJ2-5; 9 nucleotides agree with TRBD1. The J call could be wrong; TRBJ2-7 is a better fit for the DNA end. The CDR3 extends over 17 amino acids. Per the germline V gene, CDR1 is SGHVS and CDR2 is FQNEAQ. The CDR3 here is CASSLALGTGFIYEQYF. CDR3 bases: TGTGCCAGCAGCTTAGCGCTAGGGACAGGGTTCATCTACGAGCAGTACTTC.

The chain joins TRBV12-3 or TRBV12-4 to TRBJ2-1; weak D call: TRBD1 (6 bases). The CDR3 spans 18 residues. The V and J ends lost 6 bases and 7 bases respectively, with 28 bases between them. In nucleotides, the CDR3 is TGTGCCAGCAGGGCTTTCGGGGTTCCAGGGGCTTCAAGGAATGAGCAGTTCTTC. Protein product: CASRAFGVPGASRNEQFF.

V is TRBV6-5 and J is TRBJ2-5; perhaps TRBD1 as D (5 bases). Germline V gene data show CDR1 as MNHEY and CDR2 as SVGAGI. This CDR3 has 14 amino acids. Trimming pared 4 bases from V and 5 bases from J, leaving 14 bases between. The DNA of the CDR3 is TGTGCCAGCAGTTTCAATCAGGGATTGGAGACCCAGTACTTC. Its protein product is CASSFNQGLETQYF.

The chain couples TRBV15 to TRBJ2-5, with 12 bases that match TRBD2. V lost 1 base, J lost 5 bases, and 8 bases stayed unmatched. CDR1 is LNHNV and CDR2 is YYDKDF in the germline V gene (reference sequence). The CDR3 runs 17 residues. As DNA, the CDR3 is TGTGCCACCAGCAGAGTGCCTAGCGGGGGGGCCTTTGAGACCCAGTACTTC. This codes for CATSRVPSGGAFETQYF.

The rearrangement links TRBV5-1 to TRBJ2-3; 8 bases match TRBD1. Looked up from germline, CDR1 is SGHRS and CDR2 is YFSETQ. Trimming at V came to 6 bases and at J to 3 bases, leaving 9 bases not matched to a gene. The CDR3 runs to 15 residues. The CDR3 spells CASTSTGVLTDTQYF. In DNA form, the CDR3 reads TGCGCCAGCACATCGACAGGGGTTTTGACAGATACGCAGTATTTT.

This chain joins TRBV19 and TRBJ2-4; D not certain. The J call may be mistaken, given a closer DNA end match to TRBJ2-7. The CDR3 is 14 amino acids. Germline CDR1 and CDR2: LNHDA and SQIVND (reference sequence). In nucleotides, the CDR3 is TGTGCCAGTAATTTGGACCAAGCCCACGACGAGCAGTACTTC. Its protein product is CASNLDQAHDEQYF.

J is TRBJ2-3 and V is TRBV7-9; tentatively, D is TRBD2 (6 bases). V shed 5 bases and J shed 0 bases, with 12 bases lying between them. Looked up from germline, CDR1 is SEHNR and CDR2 is FQNEAQ (reference sequence). This CDR3 is built from 15 residues. CDR3 nucleotides: TGTGCCAGCAGCCGGAGGGAGGATAGCACAGATACGCAGTATTTT. It specifies CASSRREDSTDTQYF. The whole variable domain, filled in from reference TRBV7-9 and TRBJ2-3, reads DTGVSQNPRHKITKRGQNVTFRCDPISEHNRLYWYRQTLGQGPEFLTYFQNEAQLEKSRLLSDRFSAERPKGSFSTLEIQRTEQGDSAMYLCASSRREDSTDTQYFGPGTRLTVL.